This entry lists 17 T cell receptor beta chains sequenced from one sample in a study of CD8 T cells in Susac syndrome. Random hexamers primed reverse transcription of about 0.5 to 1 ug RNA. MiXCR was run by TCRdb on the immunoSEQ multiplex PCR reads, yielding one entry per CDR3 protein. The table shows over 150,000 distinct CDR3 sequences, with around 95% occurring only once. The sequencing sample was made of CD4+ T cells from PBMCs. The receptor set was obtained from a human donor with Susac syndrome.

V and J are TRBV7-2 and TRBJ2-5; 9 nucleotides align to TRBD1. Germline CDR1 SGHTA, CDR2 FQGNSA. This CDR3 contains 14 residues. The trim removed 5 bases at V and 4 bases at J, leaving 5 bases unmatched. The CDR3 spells CASSRQGGGETQYF. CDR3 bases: TGTGCCAGCAGCCGACAGGGGGGGGGAGAGACCCAGTACTTC.

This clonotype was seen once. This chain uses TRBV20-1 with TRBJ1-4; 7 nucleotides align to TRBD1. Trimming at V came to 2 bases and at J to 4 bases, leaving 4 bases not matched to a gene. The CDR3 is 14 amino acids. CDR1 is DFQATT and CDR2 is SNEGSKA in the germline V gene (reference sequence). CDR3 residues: CSARKGQVNEKLFF. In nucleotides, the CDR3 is TGCAGTGCTAGAAAAGGACAGGTTAATGAAAAACTGTTTTTT.

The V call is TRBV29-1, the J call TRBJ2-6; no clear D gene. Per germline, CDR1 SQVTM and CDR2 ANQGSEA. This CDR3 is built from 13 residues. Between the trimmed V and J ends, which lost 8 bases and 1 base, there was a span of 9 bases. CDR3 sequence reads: CSISQSGANVLTF. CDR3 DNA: TGCAGCATTAGCCAGTCTGGGGCCAACGTCCTGACTTTC.

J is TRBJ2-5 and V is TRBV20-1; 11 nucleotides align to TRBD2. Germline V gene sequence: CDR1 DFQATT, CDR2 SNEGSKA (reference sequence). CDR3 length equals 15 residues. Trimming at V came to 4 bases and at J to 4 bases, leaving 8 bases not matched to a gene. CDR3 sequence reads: CSATPIAGGRETQYF. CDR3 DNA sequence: TGCAGTGCTACTCCTATAGCGGGGGGGCGAGAGACCCAGTACTTC.

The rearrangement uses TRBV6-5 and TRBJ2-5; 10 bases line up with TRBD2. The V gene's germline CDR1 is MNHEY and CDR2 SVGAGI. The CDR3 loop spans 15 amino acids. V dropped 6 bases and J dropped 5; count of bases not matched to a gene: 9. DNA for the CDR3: TGTGCCAGCAGCCTGCTAGCGGGAGTAGGGGAGACCCAGTACTTC. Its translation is CASSLLAGVGETQYF.

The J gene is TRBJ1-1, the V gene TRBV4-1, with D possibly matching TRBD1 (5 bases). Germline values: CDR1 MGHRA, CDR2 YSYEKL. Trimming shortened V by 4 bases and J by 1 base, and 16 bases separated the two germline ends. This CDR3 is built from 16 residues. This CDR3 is CASSRPSGGSNTEAFF. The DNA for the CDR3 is TGCGCCAGCAGCCGACCGTCCGGGGGGTCGAACACTGAAGCTTTCTTT.

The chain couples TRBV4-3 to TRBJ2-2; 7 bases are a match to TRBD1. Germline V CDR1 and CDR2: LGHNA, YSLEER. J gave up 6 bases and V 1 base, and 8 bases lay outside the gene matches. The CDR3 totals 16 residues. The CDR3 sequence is CASSQALGTEAGELFF. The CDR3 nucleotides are TGCGCCAGCAGCCAAGCGTTAGGGACAGAGGCCGGGGAGCTGTTTTTT.

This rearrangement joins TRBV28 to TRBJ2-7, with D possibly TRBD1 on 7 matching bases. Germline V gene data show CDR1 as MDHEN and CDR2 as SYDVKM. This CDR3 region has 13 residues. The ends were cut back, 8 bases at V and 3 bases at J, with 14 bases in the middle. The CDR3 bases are TGTGCCAGCGGGGGGACAGCGCTCTACGAGCAGTACGTC. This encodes CASGGTALYEQYV.

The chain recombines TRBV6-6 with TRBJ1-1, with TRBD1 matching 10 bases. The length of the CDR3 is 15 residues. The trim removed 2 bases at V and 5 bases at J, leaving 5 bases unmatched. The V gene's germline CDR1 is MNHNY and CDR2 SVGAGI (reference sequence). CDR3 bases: TGTGCCAGCAGTTACCCGGGACAGGGGTATACTGAAGCTTTCTTT. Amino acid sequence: CASSYPGQGYTEAFF.

The CDR3 DNA reads as TGCGCCAGCAGCTTGTTCCCCCCCCAAGAGACCCAGTACTTC. Translation: CASSLFPPQETQYF. The chain is built from TRBV5-1 and TRBJ2-5; D is unclear. With 1 base removed from V and 1 base from J, the gap between germline ends came to 8 bases. Looked up from germline, CDR1 is SGHRS and CDR2 is YFSETQ. The CDR3 spans 14 residues.

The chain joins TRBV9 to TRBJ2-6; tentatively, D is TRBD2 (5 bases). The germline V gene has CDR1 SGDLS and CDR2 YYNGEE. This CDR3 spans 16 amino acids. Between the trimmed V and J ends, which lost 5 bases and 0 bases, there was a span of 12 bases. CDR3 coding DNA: TGTGCCAGCAGTCGGAGGTACCCCTCTGGGGCCAACGTCCTGACTTTC. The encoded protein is CASSRRYPSGANVLTF.

Here the CDR3 DNA reads TGTGCCACCTGTCCGTTGGCTAGCGGGAGAGGCGAGCAGTACTTC. This translates into CATCPLASGRGEQYF. This chain joins TRBV28 and TRBJ2-7; 10 bases fit TRBD2. Germline CDR1 reads MDHEN; CDR2 reads SYDVKM. This CDR3 is 15 amino acids long. V shed 10 bases and J 6 bases; nucleotides not matched to a gene: 15.

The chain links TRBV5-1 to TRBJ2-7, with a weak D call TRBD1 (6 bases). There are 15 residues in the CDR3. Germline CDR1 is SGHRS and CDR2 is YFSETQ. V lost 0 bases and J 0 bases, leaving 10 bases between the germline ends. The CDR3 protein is CASSLGGGLSYEQYV. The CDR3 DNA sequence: TGCGCCAGCAGCTTGGGTGGGGGCCTCTCCTACGAGCAGTACGTC.

Here the CDR3 DNA reads TGCGCCAGCAGCCAAGGCTGGAGGGACCAAGAGACCCAGTACTTC. Amino acid sequence: CASSQGWRDQETQYF. J is TRBJ2-5 and V is TRBV4-1; D may be TRBD2 (6 bases). The CDR3 is 15 residues long. With 1 base removed from V and 0 bases from J, the gap between germline ends came to 9 bases. Per germline, CDR1 MGHRA and CDR2 YSYEKL.

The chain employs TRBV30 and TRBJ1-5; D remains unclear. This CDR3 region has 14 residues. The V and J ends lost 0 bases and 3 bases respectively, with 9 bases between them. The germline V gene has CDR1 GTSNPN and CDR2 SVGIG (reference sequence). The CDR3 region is CAWSVAQVNQPQHF. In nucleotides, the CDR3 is TGTGCCTGGAGTGTGGCACAAGTCAATCAGCCCCAGCATTTT.

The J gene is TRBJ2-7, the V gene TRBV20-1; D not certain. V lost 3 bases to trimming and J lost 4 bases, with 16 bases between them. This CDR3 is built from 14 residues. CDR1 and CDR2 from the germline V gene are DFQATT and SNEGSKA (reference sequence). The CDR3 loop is CSASPRSWDYEQYF. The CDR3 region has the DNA TGCAGTGCTAGTCCCCGGTCCTGGGATTACGAGCAGTACTTC.

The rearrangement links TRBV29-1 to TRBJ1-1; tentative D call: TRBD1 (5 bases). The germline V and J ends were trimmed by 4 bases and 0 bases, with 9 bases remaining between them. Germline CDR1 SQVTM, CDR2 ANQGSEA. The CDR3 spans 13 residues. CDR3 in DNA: TGCAGCGTTGCCAGGGTTTTGAACACTGAAGCTTTCTTT. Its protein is CSVARVLNTEAFF.